These T cell receptor beta chains were read from a single sample in a study of blood T cell repertoires in COVID-19. Libraries were prepared by immunoSEQ multiplex PCR; TCRdb keeps only in-frame clonotypes and omits some of them. This sample has 190,000 or so clones, with around nine tenths found just once. Specimen: peripheral blood. These receptors came from a man between 60 and 75 years old who had recovered from COVID-19. CDR3s include the opening cysteine and the closing phenylalanine or tryptophan. A D gene is named only where the DNA matches it firmly. Clone size appears in some rows only: once, few, many, or a class for an expanded clone.

NA,TRBJ2-5,TRBD2,TRBV7-9,CASSFPLAGGETQYF,TGTGCCAGCAGCTTCCCGCTAGCGGGAGGAGAGACCCAGTACTTC
NA,TRBJ1-6,TRBD1,TRBV7-9,CASVSGQGYNSPLHF,TGTGCCAGCGTATCTGGACAGGGGTATAATTCACCCCTCCACTTT
few,TRBJ1-4,NA,TRBV19,CATTSAGRTNEKLFF,TGTGCCACAACATCAGCGGGGAGGACTAATGAAAAACTGTTTTTT
NA,TRBJ2-7,NA,TRBV6-4,CASSLTWSGQAYEQYF,TGTGCCAGCAGTCTGACGTGGTCAGGGCAGGCCTACGAGCAGTACTTC
NA,TRBJ1-1,NA,TRBV7-2,CASSFLATEAFF,TGTGCCAGCAGCTTTTTAGCCACTGAAGCTTTCTTT
NA,TRBJ2-1,TRBD2,TRBV9,CASSVGGTSGSLYNEQFF,TGTGCCAGCAGCGTAGGGGGGACTAGCGGGTCCTTATACAATGAGCAGTTCTTC
NA,TRBJ1-4,TRBD1,TRBV30,CAWRGTGNEKLFF,TGTGCCTGGAGGGGGACAGGGAACGAAAAACTGTTTTTT
NA,TRBJ2-3,NA,TRBV21-1,CASSCGRGVSGSKTDTQYF,TGTGCCAGCAGCTGCGGTCGGGGGGTTAGCGGGAGTAAGACAGATACGCAGTATTTT
NA,TRBJ2-2,NA,TRBV20-1,CSASPRVTGELFF,TGCAGTGCTAGTCCACGAGTGACCGGGGAGCTGTTTTTT
NA,TRBJ2-3,TRBD1,TRBV19,CASSRLGQGTDTQYF,TGTGCCAGTAGTAGATTGGGACAGGGGACAGATACGCAGTATTTT
NA,TRBJ1-4,NA,TRBV5-1,CASSPDRSNEKLFF,TGCGCCAGCAGCCCAGACAGATCAAATGAAAAACTGTTTTTT
NA,TRBJ1-1,TRBD1,TRBV10-2,CASSEVGRGPNTEAFF,TGCGCCAGCAGTGAGGTAGGCAGGGGGCCGAACACTGAAGCTTTCTTT
once,TRBJ2-1,TRBD1,TRBV24-1,CATQGEYYNEQFF,TGTGCCACCCAGGGGGAATACTACAATGAGCAGTTCTTC
NA,TRBJ2-5,TRBD2,TRBV24-1,CATSDSGTSGRFGETQYF,TGTGCCACCAGTGATTCCGGGACTAGCGGGAGGTTTGGAGAGACCCAGTACTTC
NA,TRBJ1-2,TRBD1,TRBV2,CASSNRGQGYTF,TGTGCCAGCAGCAACAGGGGGCAGGGCTACACCTTC
NA,TRBJ2-3,NA,TRBV5-5,CASSRMEGQPDTQYF,TGTGCCAGCAGCCGCATGGAGGGCCAACCGGATACGCAGTATTTT
NA,TRBJ2-2,TRBD2,TRBV20-1,CSSGRGGELFF,TGCAGTAGCGGGAGAGGCGGGGAGCTGTTTTTT
NA,TRBJ1-2,NA,TRBV27,CASSGPGTRIDGYTF,TGTGCCAGCAGTGGTCCCGGGACAAGGATCGATGGCTACACCTTC
NA,TRBJ1-6,NA,TRBV6-2/TRBV6-3,CASSSNGGHSPLHF,TGTGCCAGCAGTTCGAACGGCGGGCATTCACCCCTCCACTTT
NA,TRBJ2-1,TRBD2,TRBV24-1,CATVTEREARSYNEQFF,TGTGCCACCGTGACCGAGCGGGAGGCCCGCTCCTACAATGAGCAGTTCTTC
NA,TRBJ2-5,TRBD1,TRBV2,CASRDLTGGGKTQYF,TGTGCCAGCAGGGACTTGACAGGGGGAGGGAAGACCCAGTACTTC
NA,TRBJ2-1,NA,TRBV28,CASSLIGALYNEQFF,TGTGCCAGCAGTTTAATAGGGGCGTTATACAATGAGCAGTTCTTC
NA,TRBJ1-5,TRBD1,TRBV19,CASSISGGNQPQHF,TGTGCCAGTAGTATCTCAGGGGGAAATCAGCCCCAGCATTTT
few,TRBJ2-7,NA,TRBV18,CASSPTSPSSYEQYF,TGTGCCAGCTCGCCCACTAGCCCTAGCTCCTACGAGCAGTACTTC
NA,TRBJ2-7,TRBD2,TRBV4-2,CASSQGGGRPLREQYF,TGTGCCAGCAGCCAGGGGGGCGGGAGGCCCCTTCGCGAGCAGTACTTC
NA,TRBJ1-1,NA,TRBV7-3,CASSSDRQKNTEAFF,TGTGCCAGCAGCTCAGACAGGCAGAAGAACACTGAAGCTTTCTTT
NA,TRBJ2-7,NA,TRBV7-9,CASSLGRYEQYF,TGTGCCAGCAGCTTAGGTCGGTACGAGCAGTACTTC
NA,TRBJ1-1,NA,TRBV29-1,CSVDRGTEAFF,TGCAGCGTTGACCGAGGGACTGAAGCTTTCTTT
few,TRBJ1-4,NA,TRBV3-1/TRBV3-2,CASSPLQGQGGVKLFF,TGTGCCAGCAGCCCCCTTCAAGGCCAAGGAGGGGTGAAACTGTTTTTT
NA,TRBJ2-1,NA,TRBV10-1,CASSEFGRGGNEQFF,TGCGCCAGCAGTGAATTCGGCAGGGGAGGGAATGAGCAGTTCTTC
NA,TRBJ2-2,TRBD1,TRBV11-2,CASSPRQGPTGELFF,TGTGCCAGCAGCCCACGACAGGGGCCTACCGGGGAGCTGTTTTTT